This T cell receptor (beta chain) was identified in a study of identical twins. Study-wide points: The authors drew conclusions from cross-sectional statistical analysis rather than following the same donors.

In germline, CDR1 is MNHNY, CDR2 SVGAGI (reference sequence). CDR3 size: 15 residues. V lost 6 bases and J lost 2; bases outside the gene matches: 8. TCRdb re-called the 5' RACE reads with MiXCR, one entry per CDR3 protein. The table includes 1.5 million to 2 million distinct CDR3 sequences, around 33% detected once. About this clonotype itself: The antigen remains unidentified.

This TCR was recovered from a newborn girl in good health. J is TRBJ2-3 and V is TRBV6-6; TRBD1 matches at 7 bases. The sequenced material came from cord blood. The CDR3 is CASSSDRVPTDTQYF. The CDR3 nucleotides read TGTGCCAGCAGCTCCGACAGGGTCCCCACAGATACGCAGTATTTT.